This record covers a single T cell receptor (beta chain). Its binding antigen is unknown. Nothing much larger sits one base from this clone, and base qualities are not available. The source of the sample is a study of blood T cell repertoires in COVID-19 (TCRdb year 2020). Regarding the research as a whole: Samples covering the acute and convalescent phases of COVID-19 were provided by collaborators in the United States, Italy and Spain. The repertoires were released in a freely available public database intended as a resource for research on the immune response to SARS-CoV-2. Nearly every sample came with metadata listing a de-identified subject ID, COVID-19 status, age in years and sex. Subjects who had been exposed to COVID-19, were actively infected with it, or had recovered from it provided the deeply sampled blood TCRbeta repertoires that made up the dataset. Samples were obtained from the ongoing ImmuneRACE study (first 160 participants) and from some 1,200 subjects provided by 6 global collaborators. The material from the prospective study consisted of cDNA or gDNA derived from T cells, B-cell-depleted T cells, or PBMCs. Where available, HLA class I and class II types were obtained from metadata supplied by the sample provider rather than from assay-based typing. General conclusions and limits of the study: Clinical and demographic metadata were provided uncurated, with the amount varying by source and participant.

Trimming takes 7 bases from V and 4 bases from J, and the germline ends sit 14 bases apart. Including the terminal cysteine and phenylalanine, the CDR3 comprises 15 residues. Left in the record is the CDR3 DNA by itself, 45 bases read in frame from the first base. CDR1 and CDR2 were assigned from the germline V gene as SNHLY and FYNNEI. Enrolling through a virtual design, the prospective study's participants ranged in age from roughly 18 to 89 years and lived across roughly 23 United States geographic areas. To assign participants to cohorts, the prospective study relied on clinical history that participants themselves reported in a screening survey and a study questionnaire. In the prospective study, mobile phlebotomists collected whole blood, serum and a nasopharyngeal or oropharyngeal swab from each participant. Additional blood draws and questionnaires over an approximately 2-month period could optionally be provided by prospective study participants. Prospective study blood samples were shipped either frozen or at room temperature before DNA extraction.

TCRbeta CDR3 regions were amplified from genomic DNA by means of the immunoSEQ Assay, a bias-controlled multiplex PCR. On the study's bioinformatics: The number of nucleated cells in each sample was estimated from the amplification of reference gene primers within the assay. To quantify the absolute abundance of each unique TCRbeta CDR3 rearrangement, sequence reads were collapsed and filtered. For each sample, productive Simpson clonality was calculated as the square root of Simpson's diversity index over productive rearrangements. The immuneACCESS repertoire file appears here via TCRdb, limited to in-frame rearrangements. These files lack a portion of the clones; in checked studies, under half of the deficit traces to unresolved V genes, and the cause of the others is not known. That table gives V, J and clone size, and the DNA gave D and trimming. This sample comprises under 500,000 clones, 70% to 90% of them detected only once. Under 2% of the sample rests with the top ten.

The sequence joins TRBV2 to TRBJ2-6, with the D gene not clear enough to name. Sequencing was carried out using PBMCs or T cells enriched from blood (not recorded which). This receptor was taken from a woman younger than 35 with acute COVID-19. The CDR3 has the sequence CASTLTFAGANVLTF. In nucleotide form, the sequence is TGTGCCAGCACCCTCACCTTCGCGGGGGCCAACGTCCTGACTTTC.